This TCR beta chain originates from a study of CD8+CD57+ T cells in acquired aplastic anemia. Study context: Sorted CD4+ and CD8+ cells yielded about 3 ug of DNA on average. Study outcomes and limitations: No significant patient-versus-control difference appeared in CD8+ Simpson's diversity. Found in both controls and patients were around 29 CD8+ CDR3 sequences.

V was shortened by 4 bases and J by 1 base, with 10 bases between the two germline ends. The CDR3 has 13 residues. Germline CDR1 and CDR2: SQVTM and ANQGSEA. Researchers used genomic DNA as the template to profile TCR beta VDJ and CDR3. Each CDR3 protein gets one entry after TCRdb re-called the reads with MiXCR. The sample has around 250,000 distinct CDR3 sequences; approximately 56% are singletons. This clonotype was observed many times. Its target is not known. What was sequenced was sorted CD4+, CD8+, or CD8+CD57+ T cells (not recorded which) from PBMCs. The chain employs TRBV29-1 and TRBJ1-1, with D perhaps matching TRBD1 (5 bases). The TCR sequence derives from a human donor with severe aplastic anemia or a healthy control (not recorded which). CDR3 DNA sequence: TGCAGCGTTGCGGGGGGGACGAACACTGAAGCTTTCTTT. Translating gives CSVAGGTNTEAFF.